A selection of T cell receptor beta chains follows, all from one sample in a study of human T cells and chemical hapten exposure. One entry per CDR3 protein, called by TCRdb with MiXCR from the RACE reads. The sample includes around 120,000 distinct CDR3 sequences, roughly 13% seen only once; the top ten take 2.5% to 3%. Specimen: whole blood, collected in connection with sensitization to the hapten diphenylcyclopropenone (DPC). The receptors were sampled from a woman between 18 and 29 years old with alopecia areata. Some clones in this sample may be carry-over from other donors' samples. Each CDR3 is given with its conserved first and last residue. Size is stated for part of the rows, as once, few or many counts, or as a class when the clone is expanded.

j_call: TRBJ1-1; v_call: TRBV12-3/TRBV12-4; cdr3_length: 13; clone_size: .; cdr3_aa: CASSRKGNTEAFF
j_call: TRBJ1-2; v_call: TRBV29-1; cdr3_length: 13; clone_size: .; cdr3_aa: CSVPSDISYGYTF
j_call: TRBJ2-1; v_call: TRBV12-3/TRBV12-4; cdr3_length: 15; clone_size: .; cdr3_aa: CASSHRAPSYNEQFF
j_call: TRBJ1-2; v_call: TRBV6-2/TRBV6-3; cdr3_length: 11; clone_size: many; cdr3_aa: CAAARGHGYTF
j_call: TRBJ1-4; v_call: TRBV20-1; cdr3_length: 12; clone_size: .; cdr3_aa: CSASFGNEKLFF
j_call: TRBJ1-1; v_call: TRBV6-5; cdr3_length: 17; clone_size: many; cdr3_aa: CASSPRTGGGVNTEAFF
j_call: TRBJ1-1; v_call: TRBV2; cdr3_length: 14; clone_size: many; cdr3_aa: CASTDSFPWTEAFF
j_call: TRBJ2-5; v_call: TRBV28; cdr3_length: 14; clone_size: few; cdr3_aa: CATTIAGVQETQYF
j_call: TRBJ1-1; v_call: TRBV12-3/TRBV12-4; cdr3_length: 15; clone_size: few; cdr3_aa: CASTNHQGVGSEAFF
j_call: TRBJ2-2; v_call: TRBV2; cdr3_length: 14; clone_size: few; cdr3_aa: CASRDRVDTGELFF
j_call: TRBJ1-2; v_call: TRBV10-3; cdr3_length: 15; clone_size: .; cdr3_aa: CAISESSGWGYGYTF